This T cell receptor (beta chain) is drawn from a study of blood T cells in healthy people across ages. This CDR3 spans 13 amino acids. V shed 6 bases and J 5 bases; nucleotides not matched to a gene: 5. Germline V lookup: CDR1 SGHRS, CDR2 YFSETQ. Sample-barcoded 5' priming and a J-beta primer mix drove a second PCR of 7 to 11 cycles. Through a template-switch adaptor with 12 random nucleotides, each cDNA molecule received a tag. Every sample produced at least 2.5 million CDR3-containing paired-end reads. TCRdb passed the 5' RACE reads through MiXCR, listing each CDR3 protein once. The sample records hundreds of thousands of distinct CDR3 sequences, roughly three fifths being singletons.

Specimen: blood. The sequence derives from a man in his forties in good health. This chain connects TRBV5-1 to TRBJ2-7, with 10 bases matching TRBD2. CDR3 DNA: TGCGCCAGCACTCGGACTAGCGGCCACGAGCAGTACTTC. Translated, it gives CASTRTSGHEQYF. The variable domain in full, completed from reference TRBV5-1 and TRBJ2-7, reads KAGVTQTPRYLIKTRGQQVTLSCSPISGHRSVSWYQQTPGQGLQFLFEYFSETQRNKGNFPGRFSGRQFSNSRSEMNVSTLELGDSALYLCASTRTSGHEQYFGPGTRLTVT.